Listed below are T cell receptor beta chains from one sample, sequenced in a study of blood T cell repertoires in COVID-19. Only in-frame clones appear in the TCRdb table, and some are missing; sequencing was by immunoSEQ multiplex PCR. Seen here are 200,000 to 300,000 clones, 85% to 90% observed once, and the top ten hold 3% to 4.5%. Sequenced sample: peripheral blood. The receptors shown here come from a woman in her 40s with acute or convalescent COVID-19. CDR3s include the opening cysteine and the closing phenylalanine or tryptophan. Each record gives: CDR3 protein, CDR3 DNA, V gene, clone size, D gene, J gene. D genes are given only for firm matches. Clone size, where shown, is once, few, many, or a class for clones that have expanded.

cdr3_aa: CASSVGGGSSGYTF
cdr3_nt: TGTGCCAGCAGCGTAGGAGGGGGCAGCAGTGGCTACACCTTC
v_call: TRBV9
clone_size: NA
d_call: TRBD1
j_call: TRBJ1-2

cdr3_aa: CASSEGWPNEKLFF
cdr3_nt: TGTGCCAGCAGTGAGGGCTGGCCTAATGAAAAACTGTTTTTT
v_call: TRBV25-1
clone_size: NA
d_call: NA
j_call: TRBJ1-4

cdr3_aa: CASKGGGYGYTF
cdr3_nt: TGTGCCAGCAAAGGGGGCGGCTATGGCTACACCTTC
v_call: TRBV3-1/TRBV3-2
clone_size: NA
d_call: TRBD1
j_call: TRBJ1-2

cdr3_aa: CATSSTNTNYGYTF
cdr3_nt: TGTGCCACCAGCTCGACTAATACTAACTATGGCTACACCTTC
v_call: TRBV15
clone_size: NA
d_call: NA
j_call: TRBJ1-2

cdr3_aa: CASSRRGSGQQNTGELFF
cdr3_nt: TGTGCCAGCAGCCGTCGTGGCTCGGGACAGCAAAACACCGGGGAGCTGTTTTTT
v_call: TRBV3-1/TRBV3-2
clone_size: NA
d_call: TRBD1
j_call: TRBJ2-2

cdr3_aa: CASRRGRVEGYTF
cdr3_nt: TGTGCCAGCAGGAGGGGGAGGGTGGAAGGCTACACCTTC
v_call: TRBV12-3/TRBV12-4
clone_size: NA
d_call: NA
j_call: TRBJ1-2

cdr3_aa: CASRWGQTMNTEAFF
cdr3_nt: TGTGCCAGCAGGTGGGGACAGACAATGAACACTGAAGCTTTCTTT
v_call: TRBV7-8
clone_size: NA
d_call: TRBD1
j_call: TRBJ1-1

cdr3_aa: CASIGGTTDTQYF
cdr3_nt: TGTGCCAGCATCGGAGGGACTACCGATACGCAGTATTTT
v_call: TRBV6-5
clone_size: NA
d_call: TRBD2
j_call: TRBJ2-3

cdr3_aa: CATREGGPANYGYTF
cdr3_nt: TGCGCAACGAGGGAGGGGGGACCAGCTAACTATGGCTACACCTTC
v_call: TRBV5-1
clone_size: NA
d_call: NA
j_call: TRBJ1-2

cdr3_aa: CASSPGGLSGNTIYF
cdr3_nt: TGTGCCAGCTCACCGGGAGGGCTGTCTGGAAACACCATATATTTT
v_call: TRBV18
clone_size: NA
d_call: NA
j_call: TRBJ1-3

cdr3_aa: CASTSTEPGTGVFGYTF
cdr3_nt: TGTGCCAGCACCTCAACCGAGCCCGGGACAGGGGTCTTCGGCTACACCTTC
v_call: TRBV7-8
clone_size: NA
d_call: TRBD1
j_call: TRBJ1-2

cdr3_aa: CASSQDSRGNQETQYF
cdr3_nt: TGTGCCAGCAGCCAAGATAGCAGGGGAAACCAAGAGACCCAGTACTTC
v_call: TRBV3-1/TRBV3-2
clone_size: NA
d_call: NA
j_call: TRBJ2-5

cdr3_aa: CASSLEGETGNTIYF
cdr3_nt: TGCGCCAGCAGCTTGGAAGGGGAAACTGGAAACACCATATATTTT
v_call: TRBV5-1
clone_size: once
d_call: NA
j_call: TRBJ1-3

cdr3_aa: CASHYRGGNTEAFF
cdr3_nt: TGTGCCAGCCACTACAGGGGCGGTAACACTGAAGCTTTCTTT
v_call: TRBV19
clone_size: NA
d_call: TRBD1
j_call: TRBJ1-1

cdr3_aa: CASSPSSARTGYGYTF
cdr3_nt: TGTGCCAGCAGCCCCAGCAGTGCCAGGACAGGCTATGGCTACACCTTC
v_call: TRBV7-2
clone_size: NA
d_call: TRBD1
j_call: TRBJ1-2

cdr3_aa: CASSLAADSLLYSNEKLFF
cdr3_nt: TGCGCCAGCAGCTTGGCCGCGGACAGCCTCCTTTACTCAAATGAAAAACTGTTTTTT
v_call: TRBV5-1
clone_size: NA
d_call: NA
j_call: TRBJ1-4

cdr3_aa: CASSSDRNTEAFF
cdr3_nt: TGTGCCAGCAGCTCGGACAGAAACACTGAAGCTTTCTTT
v_call: TRBV11-2
clone_size: NA
d_call: NA
j_call: TRBJ1-1

cdr3_aa: CATSVGTGPSETQYF
cdr3_nt: TGTGCCACCAGTGTCGGGACAGGGCCCTCGGAGACCCAGTACTTC
v_call: TRBV24-1
clone_size: NA
d_call: TRBD1
j_call: TRBJ2-5

cdr3_aa: CASRNLAYNEQFF
cdr3_nt: TGTGCCAGTAGGAACCTAGCCTACAATGAGCAGTTCTTC
v_call: TRBV19
clone_size: NA
d_call: NA
j_call: TRBJ2-1

cdr3_aa: CAWSGGVGSGNTIYF
cdr3_nt: TGTGCCTGGAGCGGAGGGGTTGGCTCTGGAAACACCATATATTTT
v_call: TRBV30
clone_size: NA
d_call: NA
j_call: TRBJ1-3

cdr3_aa: CASSLAPVPAKNIQYF
cdr3_nt: TGTGCCAGCAGCTTAGCCCCGGTACCAGCCAAAAACATTCAGTACTTC
v_call: TRBV11-1
clone_size: NA
d_call: NA
j_call: TRBJ2-4

cdr3_aa: CAWSVRRARTGELFF
cdr3_nt: TGTGCCTGGAGTGTACGCAGGGCTCGAACCGGGGAGCTGTTTTTT
v_call: TRBV30
clone_size: NA
d_call: NA
j_call: TRBJ2-2

cdr3_aa: CASSHRAAEAFF
cdr3_nt: TGTGCCAGCAGTCACAGGGCGGCTGAAGCTTTCTTT
v_call: TRBV12-3/TRBV12-4
clone_size: NA
d_call: NA
j_call: TRBJ1-1

cdr3_aa: CASSLTLAGGHNEQFF
cdr3_nt: TGTGCCAGCTCACTCACTCTAGCGGGGGGGCACAATGAGCAGTTCTTC
v_call: TRBV18
clone_size: NA
d_call: TRBD2
j_call: TRBJ2-1

cdr3_aa: CATNSYTGELFF
cdr3_nt: TGTGCCACCAACTCCTACACCGGGGAGCTGTTTTTT
v_call: TRBV24-1
clone_size: NA
d_call: NA
j_call: TRBJ2-2

cdr3_aa: CASSQDLVNQPQHF
cdr3_nt: TGTGCCAGCAGCCAAGATTTAGTGAATCAGCCCCAGCATTTT
v_call: TRBV3-1/TRBV3-2
clone_size: once
d_call: NA
j_call: TRBJ1-5

cdr3_aa: CASSDSISGGYNEQFF
cdr3_nt: TGTGCCAGCAGTGACTCGATATCCGGGGGATACAATGAGCAGTTCTTC
v_call: TRBV6-4
clone_size: NA
d_call: NA
j_call: TRBJ2-1

cdr3_aa: CASSEFVGGSGNTIYF
cdr3_nt: TGTGCCAGCAGTGAATTCGTAGGGGGATCTGGAAACACCATATATTTT
v_call: TRBV25-1
clone_size: NA
d_call: NA
j_call: TRBJ1-3

cdr3_aa: CASSQGALQFF
cdr3_nt: TGCGCCAGCAGCCAGGGAGCATTGCAGTTCTTC
v_call: TRBV4-1
clone_size: NA
d_call: NA
j_call: TRBJ2-1

cdr3_aa: CASSQGQGGNQPQHF
cdr3_nt: TGCGCCAGCAGCCAAGGGCAGGGGGGCAATCAGCCCCAGCATTTT
v_call: TRBV4-1
clone_size: few
d_call: TRBD1
j_call: TRBJ1-5

cdr3_aa: CASSLGAGQETQYF
cdr3_nt: TGCGCCAGCAGCCTTGGGGCAGGGCAAGAGACCCAGTACTTC
v_call: TRBV4-1
clone_size: NA
d_call: NA
j_call: TRBJ2-5

cdr3_aa: CASSYSLQGVGYGYTF
cdr3_nt: TGTGCCAGCAGTTACTCTCTACAGGGCGTCGGCTATGGCTACACCTTC
v_call: TRBV6-5
clone_size: NA
d_call: NA
j_call: TRBJ1-2

cdr3_aa: CASSFGGTNEKLFF
cdr3_nt: TGTGCCAGCAGTTTCGGGGGAACTAATGAAAAACTGTTTTTT
v_call: TRBV6-5
clone_size: NA
d_call: NA
j_call: TRBJ1-4

cdr3_aa: CASSSGGSPLNTEAFF
cdr3_nt: TGTGCCAGCAGTTCAGGGGGTTCACCGTTGAACACTGAAGCTTTCTTT
v_call: TRBV9
clone_size: NA
d_call: TRBD1
j_call: TRBJ1-1

cdr3_aa: CASSDPSGGPPHEQFF
cdr3_nt: TGTGCCAGCAGTGACCCTAGCGGGGGGCCCCCCCATGAGCAGTTCTTC
v_call: TRBV6-4
clone_size: NA
d_call: TRBD2
j_call: TRBJ2-1

cdr3_aa: CPPTQGHLENNSPLHF
cdr3_nt: TGTCCCCCGACACAGGGCCACTTGGAAAATAATTCACCCCTCCACTTT
v_call: TRBV5-1
clone_size: NA
d_call: NA
j_call: TRBJ1-6